This T cell receptor beta chain was retrieved from a study of T cell repertoires in cytomegalovirus infection. Overall study: Matching HLA type and CMV infection were both indicated by public TCR beta signatures.

TCRdb re-analysed the reads in MiXCR, keeping a single row per CDR3 protein. The data contain 900,000 to 950,000 distinct CDR3 sequences, 31% of them singletons. This clonotype occurred once. The antigen is unknown. General study points: Of the TCR beta families, the public ones yielded a cumulative frequency that identified carriers of CMV plus the relevant HLA.

The CDR3 has 13 residues. V dropped 7 bases and J dropped 1 base, with 10 bases sitting between them. Germline values: CDR1 SQVTM, CDR2 ANQGSEA. The source of this sequence is a human donor in good health (CMV status not recorded). Some clones in this sample may be carry-over from other donors' samples. This chain links TRBV29-1 with TRBJ2-2, with unresolved D. Sequences were derived from cultured CD8+ T cells from PBMCs, sampled from culture after CMV antigen stimulation. This CDR3 reads CSGILENTGELFF. CDR3 nucleotide sequence: TGCAGCGGCATCTTAGAGAACACCGGGGAGCTGTTTTTT.